The entry below gives a single TCR beta chain sequence along with its context. Its antigen remains unidentified. This entry comes from a study of CD8+ T cells in alopecia areata. Study outcomes and limitations: Throughout tofacitinib, many expanded lesional clones continued to persist in scalp and blood. On tofacitinib, scalp clonality and expanded CD8+ clones among top 100 fell significantly. Higher clonality than in normal scalp was seen in lesional scalp, especially alopecia totalis/universalis. In scalp samples, resident alphabeta T cells of normal skin are also sequenced.

The treatment denotes: oral pan-JAK inhibitor, 5-10 mg twice daily. Germline lookup yields CDR1 MGHRA and CDR2 YSYEKL. V lost 8 bases and J 4 bases, leaving 7 bases between the germline ends. The CDR3 is 11 amino acids. cDNA reverse transcribed from extracted RNA served as the sequencing template. TCRdb's table, derived via immunoSEQ multiplex PCR, lists solely in-frame clones and lacks some. This repertoire shows 110,000 to 150,000 clones, nearly 55% found once; its top ten account for approximately 15%. This chain connects TRBV4-1 to TRBJ2-3; D is unresolved. This receptor was identified in a human donor with alopecia areata. This specimen consisted of CD8+ T cells sorted from blood, obtained at week 4, from a patient treated with tofacitinib. In DNA form, the CDR3 reads TGCGCCAGCCGGACCGCAGATACGCAGTATTTT. The encoded protein is CASRTADTQYF.